Listed below are T cell receptor beta chains from one sample, sequenced in a study of T cells after yellow fever vaccination. TCRdb analysed the 5' RACE reads with MiXCR anew, one entry per CDR3 protein. The sample shows roughly 330,000 distinct CDR3 sequences, under 5% of them seen only once. This specimen consisted of PBMCs, obtained 5 days after the yellow fever booster vaccination. Receptor source: a man between 18 and 29 years old who received the YFV17D yellow fever vaccine. Both conserved end residues are part of each CDR3. The D gene is left open where the match is weak. Rows may omit the clone size; those that give it use once, few, many or a size class.

abundance,d_gene,v_gene,j_gene,len,CDR3aa,CDR3nt
-,-,TRBV6-2/TRBV6-3,TRBJ2-1,13,CASSRIGGYEQFF,TGTGCCAGCAGCCGAATAGGGGGATATGAGCAGTTCTTC
many,-,TRBV5-1,TRBJ2-5,15,CASSARLDSQETQYF,TGCGCCAGCAGCGCACGCCTAGACAGTCAAGAGACCCAGTACTTC
-,-,TRBV18,TRBJ2-7,14,CASSPWGSLYEQYF,TGTGCCAGCTCTCCCTGGGGATCTCTCTACGAGCAGTACTTC
many,TRBD2,TRBV12-3/TRBV12-4,TRBJ2-1,14,CASSGVAGATRKFF,TGTGCCAGCAGTGGAGTAGCGGGGGCAACGAGAAAGTTCTTC
-,TRBD2,TRBV20-1,TRBJ2-1,14,CSALLAGGYNEQFF,TGCAGTGCCTTACTAGCGGGGGGTTACAATGAGCAGTTCTTC
few,TRBD1,TRBV7-9,TRBJ1-2,15,CASSGAGGEWLGYTF,TGTGCCAGCAGCGGCGCAGGGGGCGAGTGGTTAGGCTACACCTTC
many,-,TRBV9,TRBJ2-3,15,CASSGPLRGSDTQYF,TGTGCCAGCAGCGGCCCATTGAGGGGTTCAGATACGCAGTATTTT
-,-,TRBV6-5,TRBJ2-2,13,CASSYSHPGELFF,TGTGCCAGCAGTTACTCGCATCCCGGGGAGCTGTTTTTT
many,-,TRBV6-2/TRBV6-3,TRBJ1-2,13,CASRSPGQHGYTF,TGTGCCAGCAGGTCACCGGGACAACATGGCTACACCTTC
many,-,TRBV12-3/TRBV12-4,TRBJ1-4,16,CASSLRRSGRNEKLFF,TGTGCCAGCAGTTTAAGGCGTTCGGGCCGTAATGAAAAACTGTTTTTT
many,-,TRBV29-1,TRBJ2-3,16,CSVEAGAGTRTDTQYF,TGCAGCGTTGAAGCGGGGGCAGGAACCCGCACAGATACGCAGTATTTT
many,-,TRBV5-6,TRBJ2-1,11,CASSLDREQFF,TGTGCCAGCAGCTTGGACCGAGAGCAGTTCTTC
few,TRBD1,TRBV5-4,TRBJ2-5,15,CASSYGTGGLETQYF,TGTGCCAGCAGCTACGGGACAGGGGGCCTGGAGACCCAGTACTTC
few,-,TRBV7-9,TRBJ1-3,15,CASSRTGLSGNTIYF,TGTGCCAGCAGTCGTACAGGGCTCTCTGGAAACACCATATATTTT
-,TRBD1,TRBV20-1,TRBJ2-7,14,CSARPGQVIYEQYF,TGCAGTGCTAGGCCGGGACAGGTTATCTACGAGCAGTACTTC
-,TRBD1,TRBV6-2/TRBV6-3,TRBJ2-7,15,CASSYSGTVSYEQYF,TGTGCCAGCAGTTACTCAGGGACAGTTTCCTACGAGCAGTACTTC
many,-,TRBV5-1,TRBJ2-3,15,CASSSLGAGEDTQYF,TGCGCCAGCAGCTCACTGGGGGCCGGTGAAGATACGCAGTATTTT
many,-,TRBV20-1,TRBJ2-3,15,CSATRTIPVTDTQYF,TGCAGTGCGACCCGGACTATCCCGGTCACAGATACGCAGTATTTT
many,TRBD1,TRBV12-3/TRBV12-4,TRBJ1-1,17,CASSPRDRVSMNTEAFF,TGTGCCAGCAGTCCTCGGGACAGGGTTTCTATGAACACTGAAGCTTTCTTT
-,TRBD1,TRBV7-7,TRBJ2-7,14,CASSPWTGSNEQYF,TGTGCCAGCAGCCCGTGGACAGGGTCAAACGAGCAGTACTTC
-,-,TRBV7-6,TRBJ2-1,11,CASSFGDGQFF,TGTGCCAGCAGCTTCGGGGATGGACAGTTCTTC
many,-,TRBV4-2,TRBJ1-5,16,CASSQQGGHSNQPQHF,TGTGCCAGCAGCCAACAGGGAGGCCATAGCAATCAGCCCCAGCATTTT
many,-,TRBV4-1,TRBJ2-2,16,CASSQGGGAFGGELFF,TGCGCCAGCAGCCAAGGAGGGGGGGCTTTTGGCGGGGAGCTGTTTTTT
few,-,TRBV4-3,TRBJ1-4,15,CASSPRAPDSEKLFF,TGCGCCAGCAGCCCAAGGGCCCCAGATAGTGAAAAACTGTTTTTT
few,-,TRBV9,TRBJ2-1,15,CASSTQGSGYNEQFF,TGTGCCAGCAGCACCCAAGGGTCAGGCTACAATGAGCAGTTCTTC
-,TRBD1,TRBV5-5,TRBJ2-1,16,CASSLVGTVGRNEQFF,TGTGCCAGCAGCTTGGTAGGGACAGTAGGGCGAAATGAGCAGTTCTTC
-,-,TRBV12-3/TRBV12-4,TRBJ1-2,11,CASSRIGGYTF,TGTGCCAGCAGCCGCATCGGTGGCTACACCTTC
many,-,TRBV6-2/TRBV6-3,TRBJ2-1,12,CASSYINGEQFF,TGTGCCAGCAGTTACATCAACGGTGAGCAGTTCTTC
few,TRBD1,TRBV29-1,TRBJ1-5,13,CSVLDRGNQPQHF,TGCAGCGTTCTTGACAGGGGCAATCAGCCCCAGCATTTT